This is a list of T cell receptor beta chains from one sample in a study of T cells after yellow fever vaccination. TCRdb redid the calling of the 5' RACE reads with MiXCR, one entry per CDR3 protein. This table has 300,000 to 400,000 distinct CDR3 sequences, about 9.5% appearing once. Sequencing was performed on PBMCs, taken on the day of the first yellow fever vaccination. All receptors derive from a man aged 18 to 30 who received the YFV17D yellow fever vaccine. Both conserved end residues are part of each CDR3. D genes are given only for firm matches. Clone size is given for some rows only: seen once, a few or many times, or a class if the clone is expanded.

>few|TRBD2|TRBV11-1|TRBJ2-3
CASSTTLSGGTPFTDTQYF
TGTGCCAGCAGCACGACCCTTAGCGGGGGGACACCTTTCACAGATACGCAGTATTTT
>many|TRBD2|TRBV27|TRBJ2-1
CASSWGTSGGLPYNEQFF
TGTGCCAGCAGTTGGGGGACTAGCGGGGGCCTTCCCTACAATGAGCAGTTCTTC
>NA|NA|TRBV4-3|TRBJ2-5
CASSQDSPGPTQYF
TGCGCCAGCAGCCAAGATAGCCCCGGACCGACCCAGTACTTC
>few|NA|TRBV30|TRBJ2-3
CAWRRVGITLTDTQYF
TGTGCCTGGAGGAGGGTCGGGATTACCCTCACAGATACGCAGTATTTT
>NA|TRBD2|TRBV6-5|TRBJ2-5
CASSYGTSVETQYF
TGTGCCAGCAGTTACGGAACTAGCGTCGAGACCCAGTACTTC
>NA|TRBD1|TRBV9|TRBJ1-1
CASSVDDGRTGIMNTEAFF
TGTGCCAGCAGCGTAGACGACGGGAGGACAGGTATAATGAACACTGAAGCTTTCTTT
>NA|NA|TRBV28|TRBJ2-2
CASSLEGNSNTGELFF
TGTGCCAGCAGTTTAGAGGGGAACTCAAACACCGGGGAGCTGTTTTTT
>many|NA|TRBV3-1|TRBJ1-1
CASSRRGTEAFF
TGTGCCAGCAGCCGACGCGGGACTGAAGCTTTCTTT
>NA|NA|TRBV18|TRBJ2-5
CASSPTSLGRETQYF
TGTGCCAGCTCACCAACTTCATTGGGCCGGGAGACCCAGTACTTC
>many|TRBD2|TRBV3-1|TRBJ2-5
CASSPRVAGGGKTQYF
TGTGCCAGCAGCCCCCGTGTAGCGGGGGGCGGAAAGACCCAGTACTTC
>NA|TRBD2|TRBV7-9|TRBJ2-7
CASSLASGGSSYEQYF
TGTGCCAGCAGCTTAGCAAGCGGGGGTTCCTCCTACGAGCAGTACTTC
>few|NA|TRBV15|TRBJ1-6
CATSRVRAGANSPLHF
TGTGCCACCAGCAGAGTTAGGGCAGGCGCGAATTCACCCCTCCACTTT
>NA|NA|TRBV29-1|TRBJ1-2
CSAGEFNYGYTF
TGCAGCGCTGGGGAGTTCAACTATGGCTACACCTTC
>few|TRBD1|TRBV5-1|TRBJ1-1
CASSGSGGMMNTEAFF
TGCGCCAGCAGCGGATCAGGGGGCATGATGAACACTGAAGCTTTCTTT
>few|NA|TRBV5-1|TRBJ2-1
CASSFSRREQFF
TGCGCCAGCAGCTTTTCCCGCCGGGAGCAGTTCTTC
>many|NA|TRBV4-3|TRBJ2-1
CASSQRRLSPNEQFF
TGCGCCAGCAGCCAAAGGAGACTTTCACCGAATGAGCAGTTCTTC
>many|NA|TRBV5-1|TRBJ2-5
CASSPRVAGTGNQETQYF
TGCGCCAGCAGCCCTCGAGTGGCGGGGACGGGCAACCAAGAGACCCAGTACTTC
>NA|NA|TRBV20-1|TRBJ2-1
CTPVGYNEQFF
TGCACTCCCGTGGGGTACAATGAGCAGTTCTTC
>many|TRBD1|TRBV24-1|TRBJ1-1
CATSPRGQGARSSRNTEAFF
TGTGCCACCAGTCCTCGGGGACAGGGGGCGCGTAGTTCTAGGAACACTGAAGCTTTCTTT
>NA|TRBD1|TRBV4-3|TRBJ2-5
CASSYLTGAGETQYF
TGCGCCAGCAGCTATCTGACAGGGGCAGGGGAGACCCAGTACTTC
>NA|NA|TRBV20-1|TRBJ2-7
CSARVKGFWEQYF
TGCAGTGCTAGAGTAAAAGGGTTTTGGGAGCAGTACTTC
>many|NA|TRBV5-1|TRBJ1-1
CASSLAMENTEAFF
TGCGCCAGCAGCTTGGCCATGGAAAACACTGAAGCTTTCTTT
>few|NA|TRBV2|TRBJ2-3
CASWWGATDTQYF
TGTGCCAGTTGGTGGGGGGCCACAGATACGCAGTATTTT
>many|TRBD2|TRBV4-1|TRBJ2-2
CASSQLSGASGELFF
TGCGCCAGCAGCCAACTGAGCGGGGCTTCCGGGGAGCTGTTTTTT
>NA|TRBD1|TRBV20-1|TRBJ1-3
CSATHRGPGNTIYF
TGCAGTGCTACCCACAGGGGGCCTGGAAACACCATATATTTT
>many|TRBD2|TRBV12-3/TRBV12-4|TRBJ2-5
CASRPGTSGETQYF
TGTGCCAGCAGACCCGGGACTAGCGGGGAGACCCAGTACTTC
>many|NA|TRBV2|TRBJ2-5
CASRKDQETQYF
TGTGCCAGCAGGAAAGATCAAGAGACCCAGTACTTC
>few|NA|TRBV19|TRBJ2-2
CASSISAESGELFF
TGTGCCAGTAGTATCTCGGCAGAATCCGGGGAGCTGTTTTTT
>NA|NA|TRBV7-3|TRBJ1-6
CASSLTEAINSPLHF
TGTGCCAGCAGCTTAACGGAGGCGATTAATTCACCCCTCCACTTT
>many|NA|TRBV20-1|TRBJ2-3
CSAPGPGDTQYF
TGCAGTGCTCCCGGACCGGGGGATACGCAGTATTTT
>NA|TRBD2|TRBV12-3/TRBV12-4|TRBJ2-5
CASRSGTVQETQYF
TGTGCCAGCAGAAGCGGGACGGTCCAAGAGACCCAGTACTTC
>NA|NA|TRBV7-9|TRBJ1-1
CASSFARVEITEAFF
TGTGCCAGCAGCTTCGCTAGGGTAGAGATCACTGAAGCTTTCTTT
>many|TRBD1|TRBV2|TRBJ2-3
CASRAQGLTDTQYF
TGTGCCAGCAGGGCACAGGGGCTCACAGATACGCAGTATTTT
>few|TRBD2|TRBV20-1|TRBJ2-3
CSAGGTSGGAVSTDTQYF
TGCAGTGCAGGGGGGACTAGCGGGGGGGCCGTTAGCACAGATACGCAGTATTTT
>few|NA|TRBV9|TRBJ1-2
CASSVAQGPAENYGYTF
TGTGCCAGCAGCGTAGCCCAGGGACCCGCAGAGAACTATGGCTACACCTTC